These 5 T cell receptor beta chains came from one sample sequenced in a study of shared clonotypes between healthy human individuals. The assay was immunoSEQ multiplex PCR, and TCRdb's table has in-frame clones only and misses some. The data contain under 600,000 clones, roughly 95% of them singletons. Sequenced input: naive CD4+ T cells sorted from blood. The subset is: CD45RA+ positively selected. The source is a woman aged 25-40 years in good health.

The J gene is TRBJ2-1, the V gene TRBV28, with 10 nucleotides matching TRBD2. The CDR3 runs to 16 residues. The germline CDR1 and CDR2 sequences are MDHEN and SYDVKM. V lost 10 bases and J lost 6; bases outside the gene matches: 15. CDR3: CATGGAGGPGGNEQFF. In DNA, the CDR3 is TGTGCCACCGGGGGAGCGGGAGGGCCCGGTGGCAATGAGCAGTTCTTC.

This chain uses TRBV18 with TRBJ2-7; unclear D gene. Germline lookup yields CDR1 KGHSH and CDR2 LQKENI. The CDR3 contains 14 residues. V was clipped by 6 bases and J by 3 bases, with 15 bases between them. The DNA of the CDR3 is TGTGCCAGCTCCCCGCCCCCGGGTAACTACGAGCAGTACTTC. Encoded protein: CASSPPPGNYEQYF.

The chain combines TRBV5-1 with TRBJ2-1, with TRBD2 matching 8 bases. The V segment lost 9 bases and the J segment 7 bases; nucleotides outside the gene matches: 12. The CDR3 runs to 14 residues. Per the germline V gene, CDR1 is SGHRS and CDR2 is YFSETQ. The CDR3 spells CATSPAGGGNEQFF. CDR3 bases: TGCGCCACCTCTCCGGCGGGAGGAGGGAATGAGCAGTTCTTC.

The V and J genes are TRBV2 and TRBJ2-1; the match to TRBD1 covers 10 bases. Germline V lookup: CDR1 SNHLY, CDR2 FYNNEI. The CDR3 extends over 15 amino acids. V shed 6 bases, J shed 3 bases, and the junction held 5 bases outside the gene matches. CDR3: CASSLTGGFYNEQFF. Here the CDR3 DNA reads TGTGCCAGCAGCCTGACAGGGGGCTTCTACAATGAGCAGTTCTTC.

The chain links TRBV19 to TRBJ2-3; 14 nucleotides agree with TRBD2. V was clipped by 8 bases and J by 4 bases; unmatched bases: 20. Germline lookup yields CDR1 LNHDA and CDR2 SQIVND (reference sequence). The CDR3 runs to 20 residues. The CDR3 nucleotides read TGTGCCAGTTCCCCCGGGACAGGACTAGCGGGAGGCCGTCGCGCAGATACGCAGTATTTT. Translation: CASSPGTGLAGGRRADTQYF.